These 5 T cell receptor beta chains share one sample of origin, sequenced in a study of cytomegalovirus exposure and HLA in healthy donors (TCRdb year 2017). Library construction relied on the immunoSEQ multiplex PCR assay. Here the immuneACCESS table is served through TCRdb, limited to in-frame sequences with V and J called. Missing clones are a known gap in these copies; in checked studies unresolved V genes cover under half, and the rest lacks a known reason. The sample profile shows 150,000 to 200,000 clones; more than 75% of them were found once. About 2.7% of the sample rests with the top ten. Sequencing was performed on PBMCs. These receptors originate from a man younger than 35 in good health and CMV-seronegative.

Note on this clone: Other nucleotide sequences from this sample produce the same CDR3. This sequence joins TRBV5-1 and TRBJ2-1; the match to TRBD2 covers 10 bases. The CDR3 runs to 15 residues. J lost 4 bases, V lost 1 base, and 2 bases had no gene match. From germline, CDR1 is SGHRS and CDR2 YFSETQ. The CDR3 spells CASSLTSGTYNEQFF. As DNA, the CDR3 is TGCGCCAGCAGCTTGACTAGCGGGACTTACAATGAGCAGTTCTTC.

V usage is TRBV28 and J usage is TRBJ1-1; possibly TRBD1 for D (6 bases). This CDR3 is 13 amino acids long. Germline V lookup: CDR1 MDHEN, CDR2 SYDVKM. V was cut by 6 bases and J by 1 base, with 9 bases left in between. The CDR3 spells CASRQGQNTEAFF. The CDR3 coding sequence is TGTGCCAGCAGACAGGGACAGAACACTGAAGCTTTCTTT.

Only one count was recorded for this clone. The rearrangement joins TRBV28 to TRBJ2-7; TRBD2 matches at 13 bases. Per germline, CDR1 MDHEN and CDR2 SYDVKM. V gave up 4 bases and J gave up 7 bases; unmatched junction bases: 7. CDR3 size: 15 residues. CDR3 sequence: CASSSTSGRTTEQYF. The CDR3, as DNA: TGTGCCAGCAGTTCGACTAGCGGGAGGACGACTGAGCAGTACTTC.

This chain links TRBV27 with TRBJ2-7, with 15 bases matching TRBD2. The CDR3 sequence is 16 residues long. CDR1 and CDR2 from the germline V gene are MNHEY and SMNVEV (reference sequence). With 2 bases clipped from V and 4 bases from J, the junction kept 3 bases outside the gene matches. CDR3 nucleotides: TGTGCCAGCAGTTTAGCGGGACTAGCGGGAGGTTACGAGCAGTACTTC. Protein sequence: CASSLAGLAGGYEQYF.

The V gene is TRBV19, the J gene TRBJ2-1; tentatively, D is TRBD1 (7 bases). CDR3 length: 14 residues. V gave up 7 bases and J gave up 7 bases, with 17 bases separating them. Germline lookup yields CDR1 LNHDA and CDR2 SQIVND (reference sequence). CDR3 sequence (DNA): TGTGCCAGTAAGGAGGGGGCTGGGGTGAATGAGCAGTTCTTC. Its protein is CASKEGAGVNEQFF. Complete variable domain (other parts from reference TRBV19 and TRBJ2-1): DGGITQSPKYLFRKEGQNVTLSCEQNLNHDAMYWYRQDPGQGLRLIYYSQIVNDFQKGDIAEGYSVSREKKESFPLTVTSAQKNPTAFYLCASKEGAGVNEQFFGPGTRLTVL.